This T cell receptor beta chain was identified in a study of CD8 T cells in Susac syndrome. Findings and caveats of the study: The study's TCR sequencing and HLA analysis covered a relatively small number of individuals, and the study acknowledged this.

The authors carried out high-throughput sequencing of TCR beta. They applied it to CD8+ and CD4+ T cells obtained from blood. The CD8+ and CD4+ T cells were negatively isolated, with the TEMRA cells enriched by FACS. Points on this clonotype: No antigen is known for it.

RNA totalling about 0.5 to 1 ug underwent reverse transcription with random hexamers. immunoSEQ multiplex PCR amplified TCR beta CDR3 across 54 Vbeta, 13 Jbeta. TCRdb ran MiXCR on the immunoSEQ multiplex PCR reads and lists one entry per CDR3 protein. The sample yields roughly 200,000 distinct CDR3 sequences, about 94% seen once. Sequencing input: CD4+ T cells from PBMCs. The clonotype comes from a human donor in good health.

The CDR3 DNA reads TGTGCCAGCAGCCAAGATATACGGGAAAGGCAGTTCTTC. It yields the protein CASSQDIRERQFF. This sequence joins TRBV3-1 and TRBJ2-1; D is perhaps TRBD2 (5 bases). The CDR3 contains 13 residues. Looked up from germline, CDR1 is LGHDT and CDR2 is YNNKEL (reference sequence). Trimming cost V 0 bases and J 12 bases, with 12 bases left between them.